Presented here are 4 T cell receptor beta chains from one specimen sequenced in a study of T cells after yellow fever vaccination. TCRdb reprocessed the 5' RACE reads with MiXCR, giving one entry per CDR3 protein. Seen here are some 350,000 distinct CDR3 sequences, approximately 5.7% observed once, and the top ten hold approximately 15%. This material consisted of PBMCs, taken 5 days after the yellow fever booster vaccination. These receptors originate from a young man who received the YFV17D yellow fever vaccine.

This clonotype was counted a few times. This chain joins TRBV20-1 and TRBJ1-2; tentative D call: TRBD1 (6 bases). This CDR3 has 13 amino acids. V lost 5 bases to trimming and J lost 5 bases, with 15 bases between them. Germline-derived CDR1 and CDR2 are DFQATT and SNEGSKA (reference sequence). The CDR3 coding sequence is TGCAGTGCTTTTGGGGGCAGAGGGTATGGCTACACCTTC. Amino acids: CSAFGGRGYGYTF.

Many counts were recorded for this clonotype. J is TRBJ2-4 and V is TRBV21-1; the D call of TRBD2 is as the table states it, not checked on the DNA. TRBV21-1 constitutes a pseudogene. The CDR3 totals 17 residues. The CDR3 loop is CASSKYPPSGGKNIQYF. The CDR3 coding sequence is TGTGCCAGCAGCAAATATCCCCCTAGCGGGGGGAAAAACATTCAGTACTTC.

Regarding this clonotype: Germline and junction disagree at one end, which may indicate a read error. The J gene is TRBJ2-7, the V gene TRBV11-2; tentatively, D is TRBD2 (6 bases). The CDR3 is 12 amino acids. The V gene's germline CDR1 is SGHAT and CDR2 FQNNGV. The CDR3 region is CASSQREAYPVF. CDR3 nucleotide sequence: TGTGCCAGCAGCCAGAGGGAGGCTTACCCGGTATTC.

The CDR3 sequence is CASSLCTNSYEQYF. In DNA form, the CDR3 reads TGTGCCAGCAGCTTATGTACGAACTCCTACGAGCAGTACTTC. This chain connects TRBV7-8 to TRBJ2-7; D remains ambiguous. The CDR3 is 14 amino acids. V lost 2 bases, J lost 0 bases, and 8 bases lay in between. Germline V lookup: CDR1 SGHVS, CDR2 FQNEAQ.